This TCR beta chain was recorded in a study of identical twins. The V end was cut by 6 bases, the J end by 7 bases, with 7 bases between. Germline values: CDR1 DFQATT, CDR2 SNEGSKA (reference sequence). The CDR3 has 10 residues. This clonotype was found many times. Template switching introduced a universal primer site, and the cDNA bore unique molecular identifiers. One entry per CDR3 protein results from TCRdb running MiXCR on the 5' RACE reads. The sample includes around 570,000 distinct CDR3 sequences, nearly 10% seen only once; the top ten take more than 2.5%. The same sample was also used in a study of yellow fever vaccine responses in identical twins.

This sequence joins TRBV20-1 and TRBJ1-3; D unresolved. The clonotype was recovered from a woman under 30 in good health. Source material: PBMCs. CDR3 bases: TGCAGTGCCGGACTTAACACCATATATTTT. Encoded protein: CSAGLNTIYF.